The 13 T cell receptor beta chains presented below share a single source sample, sequenced in a study of early T cells in non-severe SARS-CoV-2 infection. TCRdb called the 5' RACE reads again in MiXCR, with one record for every CDR3 protein. Among roughly 77,000 distinct CDR3 sequences, roughly 12% were seen once, and the ten largest hold approximately 4.5%. The sample was whole blood. These TCRs come from an adult who was a healthcare worker with PCR-confirmed SARS-CoV-2 infection or an uninfected control (not recorded which).

The gene calls are TRBV7-2 and TRBJ2-7; D possibly corresponds to TRBD2 (7 bases). Germline-derived CDR1 and CDR2 are SGHTA and FQGNSA. The CDR3 sequence is 14 residues long. Trimming stripped 7 bases from V and 2 bases from J, with 15 bases between. The CDR3 DNA sequence: TGTGCCAGCACCCGGGGGCGGGGGCCCTACGAGCAGTACTTC. Translation gives CASTRGRGPYEQYF.

At least ten counts were recorded for this clonotype. J is TRBJ1-1 and V is TRBV9, with unresolved D. The CDR3 runs to 14 residues. The germline V and J ends were trimmed by 4 bases and 4 bases, with 14 bases remaining between them. From germline, CDR1 is SGDLS and CDR2 YYNGEE. In DNA, the CDR3 is TGTGCCAGCAGCCCAGAGAGAGTATCCACTGAAGCTTTCTTT. Amino acids: CASSPERVSTEAFF.

This clonotype was counted many times. The chain links TRBV29-1 to TRBJ2-3; D is unresolved. The CDR3 totals 12 residues. Trimming stripped 7 bases from V and 4 bases from J, with 12 bases between. CDR1 SQVTM and CDR2 ANQGSEA come from the germline V gene. Here the CDR3 reads CSASSTADTQYF. CDR3 bases: TGCAGCGCCTCGAGCACGGCAGATACGCAGTATTTT.

The chain employs TRBV13 and TRBJ2-3; the D gene is possibly TRBD2 (5 bases). The CDR3 sequence is 15 residues long. With 6 bases removed from V and 3 bases from J, the gap between germline ends came to 16 bases. Per germline, CDR1 PRHDT and CDR2 FYEKMQ (reference sequence). The CDR3 DNA sequence: TGTGCCAGCAGTTCTGGACTCCCGGGAACAGATACGCAGTATTTT. Translated, it gives CASSSGLPGTDTQYF.

The J gene is TRBJ2-3, the V gene TRBV7-2; D gene unclear. The ends were cut back, 6 bases at V and 5 bases at J, with 12 bases in the middle. The CDR3 totals 13 residues. From germline, CDR1 is SGHTA and CDR2 FQGNSA. The CDR3 is CASSSLNRDTQYF. The CDR3, as DNA: TGTGCCAGCAGTTCACTAAACAGAGATACGCAGTATTTT.

The chain employs TRBV14 and TRBJ2-3; possibly TRBD1 for D (6 bases). The CDR3 is 16 residues long. The germline CDR1 and CDR2 sequences are SGHDN and FVKESK. V was cut by 4 bases and J by 0 bases, with 14 bases left in between. CDR3 protein: CASSLHRGSSTDTQYF. CDR3 nucleotide sequence: TGTGCCAGCAGCCTTCATAGGGGGAGTAGCACAGATACGCAGTATTTT. The full variable domain, its missing parts supplied by reference TRBV14 and TRBJ2-3, is EAGVTQFPSHSVIEKGQTVTLRCDPISGHDNLYWYRRVMGKEIKFLLHFVKESKQDESGMPNNRFLAERTGGTYSTLKVQPAELEDSGVYFCASSLHRGSSTDTQYFGPGTRLTVL.

This clonotype showed up just a few times. The chain recombines TRBV6-5 with TRBJ1-2, with D perhaps TRBD1 (5 bases). The germline CDR1 and CDR2 sequences are MNHEY and SVGAGI. The CDR3 is 15 amino acids. Trimming shortened V by 5 bases and J by 2 bases, and 15 bases separated the two germline ends. The CDR3 DNA sequence: TGTGCCAGCAGTGGGGACCTCATGACAAACTATGGCTACACCTTC. Protein sequence: CASSGDLMTNYGYTF.

The chain couples TRBV11-2 to TRBJ2-7; D unclear. Trimming shortened V by 5 bases and J by 1 base, and 18 bases separated the two germline ends. Germline V gene sequence: CDR1 SGHAT, CDR2 FQNNGV. The CDR3 length is 16 residues. The CDR3 protein is CASSRISYSSSYEQYF. CDR3 bases: TGTGCCAGCAGCCGAATATCCTACAGCAGTTCCTACGAGCAGTACTTC.

This clonotype was detected many times. The V call is TRBV28, the J call TRBJ1-3; 7 nucleotides agree with TRBD1. Per germline, CDR1 MDHEN and CDR2 SYDVKM. The J segment lost 7 bases and the V segment lost 6 bases, leaving 6 bases of the junction unmatched. The CDR3 length is 13 residues. In nucleotides, the CDR3 is TGTGCCAGCAGAGAGGGACAGATGAACACCATATATTTT. Its protein product is CASREGQMNTIYF.

This clonotype was counted at least ten times. This chain links TRBV13 with TRBJ1-1; possibly TRBD1 for D (6 bases). The V gene lost 1 base and the J gene lost 0 bases, with 9 bases spanning the gap. Looked up from germline, CDR1 is PRHDT and CDR2 is FYEKMQ (reference sequence). The CDR3 has 15 residues. For the CDR3, the DNA is TGTGCCAGCAGCTTAGATCAGGGGATGAACACTGAAGCTTTCTTT. Encoded protein: CASSLDQGMNTEAFF.

This clonotype was detected only a few times. V gene TRBV7-9 combines with J gene TRBJ1-2; D is ambiguous. Germline V gives CDR1 SEHNR, CDR2 FQNEAQ (reference sequence). Trimming took 0 bases from V and 4 from J, leaving 6 bases between them. This CDR3 is 13 amino acids long. The CDR3 sequence is CASSLAGSYGYTF. The CDR3, as DNA: TGTGCCAGCAGCTTAGCAGGGAGCTATGGCTACACCTTC.

Only a few counts were recorded for this clonotype. This sequence joins TRBV7-2 and TRBJ1-5; D is unresolved. This CDR3 spans 15 amino acids. Per the germline V gene, CDR1 is SGHTA and CDR2 is FQGNSA. Trimming took 1 base from V and 1 from J, leaving 8 bases between them. The chain's CDR3 is CASSLENTSNQPQHF. CDR3 nucleotide sequence: TGTGCCAGCAGCTTAGAAAACACAAGCAATCAGCCCCAGCATTTT.

This clonotype occurred many times. The chain employs TRBV12-3 or TRBV12-4 and TRBJ1-5; D is unclear. The CDR3 has 13 residues. Trimming removed 5 bases from V and 5 bases from J, with 10 bases in between. The CDR3, as DNA: TGTGCCAGCAGTCGGTCCTGGGATCAGCCCCAGCATTTT. This codes for CASSRSWDQPQHF.